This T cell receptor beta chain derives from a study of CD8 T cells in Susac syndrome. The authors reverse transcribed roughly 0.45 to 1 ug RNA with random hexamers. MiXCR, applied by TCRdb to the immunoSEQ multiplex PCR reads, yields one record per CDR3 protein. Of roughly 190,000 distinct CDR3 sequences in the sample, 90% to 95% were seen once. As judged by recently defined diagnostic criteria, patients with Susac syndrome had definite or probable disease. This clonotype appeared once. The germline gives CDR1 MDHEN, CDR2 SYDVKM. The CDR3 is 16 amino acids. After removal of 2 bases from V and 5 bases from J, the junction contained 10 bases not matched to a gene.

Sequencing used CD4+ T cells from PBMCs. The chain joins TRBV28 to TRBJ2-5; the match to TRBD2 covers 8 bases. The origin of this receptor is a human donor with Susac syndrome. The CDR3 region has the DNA TGTGCCAGCAGTTTAATGGCTAGCGGGCCCACGGAGACCCAGTACTTC. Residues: CASSLMASGPTETQYF.